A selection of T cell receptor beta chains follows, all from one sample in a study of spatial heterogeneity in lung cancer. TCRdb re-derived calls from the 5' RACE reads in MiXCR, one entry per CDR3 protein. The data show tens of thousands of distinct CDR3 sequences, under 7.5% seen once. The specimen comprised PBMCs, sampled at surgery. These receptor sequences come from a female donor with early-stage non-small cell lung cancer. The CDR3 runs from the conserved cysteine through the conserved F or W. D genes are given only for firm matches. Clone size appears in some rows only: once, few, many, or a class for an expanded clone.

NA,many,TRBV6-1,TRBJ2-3,CASSETTGGGTDTQYF,TGTGCCAGCAGCGAGACTACGGGCGGAGGCACAGATACGCAGTATTTT
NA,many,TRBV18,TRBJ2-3,CASSRGADTQYF,TGTGCCAGCTCAAGGGGCGCAGATACGCAGTATTTT
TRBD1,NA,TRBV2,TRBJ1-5,CASSADRDQPQHF,TGTGCCAGCAGTGCGGACAGGGATCAGCCCCAGCATTTT
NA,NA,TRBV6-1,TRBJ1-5,CAHGRNSNQPQHF,TGTGCCCACGGCAGAAATAGCAATCAGCCCCAGCATTTT
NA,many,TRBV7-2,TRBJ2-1,CASSTVFSSYNEQFF,TGTGCCAGCAGCACAGTGTTCAGCTCCTACAATGAGCAGTTCTTC
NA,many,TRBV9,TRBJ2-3,CASSVLSSDTQYF,TGTGCCAGCAGCGTACTGTCATCAGATACGCAGTATTTT
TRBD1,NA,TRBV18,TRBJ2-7,CASSLRQGAYEQYF,TGTGCCAGCTCACTTCGACAGGGCGCCTACGAGCAGTACTTC
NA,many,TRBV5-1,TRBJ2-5,CASSDGGGIQETQYF,TGCGCCAGCAGCGATGGCGGCGGAATTCAAGAGACCCAGTACTTC
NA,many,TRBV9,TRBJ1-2,CASSVDDGNYGYTF,TGTGCCAGCAGCGTAGACGACGGTAACTATGGCTACACCTTC
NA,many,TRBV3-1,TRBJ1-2,CASSQDRIYGYTF,TGTGCCAGCAGCCAAGATCGGATCTATGGCTACACCTTC
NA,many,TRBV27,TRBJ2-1,CASSRNRAGLHEEWEQFF,TGTGCCAGCTCCCGGAACCGAGCCGGCCTCCATGAGGAGTGGGAGCAGTTCTTC
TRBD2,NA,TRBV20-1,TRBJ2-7,CSARPGGPYEQYF,TGCAGTGCTAGGCCGGGGGGGCCCTACGAGCAGTACTTC
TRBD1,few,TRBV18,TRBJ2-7,CASSPLQGDVSYEQYF,TGTGCCAGCTCACCACTTCAGGGGGACGTTTCCTACGAGCAGTACTTC
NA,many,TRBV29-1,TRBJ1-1,CSVDRAGVNTEAFF,TGCAGCGTTGACAGGGCCGGAGTTAACACTGAAGCTTTCTTT
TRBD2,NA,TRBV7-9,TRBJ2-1,CASSSRLADRNEQFF,TGTGCCAGCAGCTCCCGACTAGCGGACCGAAATGAGCAGTTCTTC
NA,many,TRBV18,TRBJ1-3,CASSPPGTAGNTIYF,TGTGCCAGCTCACCACCCGGGACGGCTGGAAACACCATATATTTT
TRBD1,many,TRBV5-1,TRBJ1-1,CASSLRTGSVNTEAFF,TGCGCCAGCAGCCTCCGGACAGGTTCGGTGAACACTGAAGCTTTCTTT
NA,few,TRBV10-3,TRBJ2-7,CAILYEERLLF,TGTGCCATCCTCTACGAGGAGCGATTACTTTTC
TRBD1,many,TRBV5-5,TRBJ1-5,CASSLDRGIRNQPQHF,TGTGCCAGCAGCTTGGACAGGGGGATTCGCAATCAGCCCCAGCATTTT
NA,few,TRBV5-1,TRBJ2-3,CASSLADSTDTQYF,TGCGCCAGCAGCTTGGCGGACAGCACAGATACGCAGTATTTT
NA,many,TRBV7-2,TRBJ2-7,CASSLASYRRGRYEQYF,TGTGCCAGCAGCTTAGCTTCTTATCGGCGGGGTCGCTACGAGCAGTACTTC